This T cell receptor beta chain was observed in a study of blood T cell repertoires in COVID-19. Study-level information: Italy, Spain and the United States were the sources of the convalescent and acute COVID-19 samples. Sources were T cells, B-cell-depleted T cells, or PBMCs; the material itself was cDNA or gDNA.

As handled by the study authors: Amplified reference gene primers provided the basis for estimating nucleated cell counts. The protocol was immunoSEQ multiplex PCR, while the TCRdb copy is restricted to in-frame clones and leaves out a portion. V and J calls plus clone size are reproduced from that table; the DNA served to infer D and trimming. Here the sample spans approximately 150,000 clones, approximately 87% being singletons. The CDR3 has 17 amino acids. The germline V gene has CDR1 MNHEY and CDR2 SMNVEV (reference sequence). V lost 1 base to trimming and J lost 6 bases; unmatched junction nucleotides: 12.

This TCR came from a woman in her forties or fifties with active or convalescent COVID-19. Input material: peripheral blood. The rearrangement joins TRBV27 to TRBJ1-2, with 9 bases matching TRBD1. CDR3 amino acids: CASSLLSGQGYRHGYTF. The CDR3 nucleotides read TGTGCCAGCAGTTTATTATCCGGACAGGGGTATCGTCATGGCTACACCTTC.